These 14 T cell receptor beta chains were sequenced from one sample in a study of tumor-infiltrating lymphocytes in primary liver carcinoma. TCR beta cDNA was prepared out of approximately 500 ng total RNA by means of a constant-region primer. ARM-PCR, slightly modified, supplied the TCR beta libraries through three nested multiplex PCR rounds. The two initial PCR rounds, around 11 cycles each, used TRBV1-TRBV30 forward and C-beta reverse primers. Each CDR3 protein is one row after TCRdb ran MiXCR on the multiplex PCR reads. The sample carries approximately 340,000 distinct CDR3 sequences, about two thirds recorded once. Unsorted whole blood yielded blood RNA, and germline DNA was extracted as well. Sequencing was carried out using peripheral blood. The receptor set was obtained from a man aged 35 to 55 with primary liver carcinoma and hepatitis B virus infection.

This clonotype was picked up a small number of times. V is TRBV6-2 or TRBV6-3 and J is TRBJ2-2; 9 bases agree with TRBD1. CDR3 length: 15 residues. Germline values: CDR1 MNHEY, CDR2 SVGEGT. J was trimmed by 5 bases and V by 6 bases; bases with no gene match: 7. The CDR3 region has the DNA TGTGCCAGCAGGAGACAGGGGGGACGGACCGGGGAGCTGTTTTTT. It yields the protein CASRRQGGRTGELFF.

The genes are TRBV7-9 and TRBJ2-7, with 8 bases that match TRBD1. The V gene's germline CDR1 is SEHNR and CDR2 FQNEAQ (reference sequence). The CDR3 contains 13 residues. Unmatched junction bases numbered 3, after V lost 6 bases and J lost 2 bases. This CDR3 is CASRGQDPYEQYF. The CDR3 DNA reads as TGTGCCAGCAGGGGACAGGACCCCTACGAGCAGTACTTC.

This clonotype was detected ten times or more. CDR3 in amino acids: CASSLLEGQAFF. In DNA form, the CDR3 reads TGTGCCAGCAGCTTACTTGAGGGTCAAGCTTTCTTT. The J gene is TRBJ1-1, the V gene TRBV5-4, with D hard to call. In germline, CDR1 is SGHNT, CDR2 YYREEE (reference sequence). The V and J ends lost 2 bases and 9 bases respectively, with 11 bases between them. This CDR3 has 12 amino acids.

This clonotype was found many times. The genes are TRBV5-6 and TRBJ1-2; 8 nucleotides line up with TRBD1. CDR3 length: 14 amino acids. Germline V gene data show CDR1 as SGHDT and CDR2 as YYEEEE. With 0 bases clipped from V and 4 bases from J, the junction kept 2 bases outside the gene matches. The CDR3, as DNA: TGTGCCAGCAGCTTGGGGACAGGGACCTATGGCTACACCTTC. Translated, it gives CASSLGTGTYGYTF.

V is TRBV5-4 and J is TRBJ2-1; the D gene is possibly TRBD2 (6 bases). The V end was cut by 4 bases, the J end by 5 bases, with 10 bases between. The CDR3 extends over 13 amino acids. CDR1 SGHNT and CDR2 YYREEE come from the germline V gene (reference sequence). CDR3 protein: CASSGGWDNEQFF. In nucleotides, the CDR3 is TGTGCCAGCAGCGGGGGGTGGGACAATGAGCAGTTCTTC.

The chain carries TRBV11-3 and TRBJ1-1; D is perhaps TRBD1 (6 bases). CDR1 is SGHNT and CDR2 is YENEEA in the germline V gene. V lost 10 bases to trimming and J lost 1 base, with 10 bases between them. The CDR3 contains 12 residues. CDR3 sequence reads: CANRERNTEAFF. The CDR3, as DNA: TGTGCCAACAGGGAACGGAACACTGAAGCTTTCTTT.

This clonotype appeared many times. The J gene is TRBJ1-2, the V gene TRBV4-1; D gene unclear. There are 13 residues in the CDR3. In germline, CDR1 is MGHRA, CDR2 YSYEKL. The V end was cut by 5 bases, the J end by 10 bases, with 17 bases between. CDR3 sequence: CASSNTASRFYTF. CDR3 nucleotides: TGCGCCAGCAGCAACACGGCATCTCGATTCTACACCTTC.

V is TRBV14 and J is TRBJ2-7, with 10 nucleotides matching TRBD2. Trimming cost V 4 bases and J 4 bases; bases outside gene matches: 16. Germline V CDR1 and CDR2: SGHDN, FVKESK. This CDR3 has 18 amino acids. DNA of the CDR3: TGTGCCAGCAGCCCCCGTGCCGGGCTAGCGGGAGAAGGATACGAGCAGTACTTC. Protein sequence: CASSPRAGLAGEGYEQYF.

Remarks on this clonotype: The junction and the germline gene differ at one end; a read error may be behind it. The V gene is TRBV11-2, the J gene TRBJ2-7, with D possibly TRBD2 on 5 matching bases. The CDR3 is 15 residues long. Germline V gives CDR1 SGHAT, CDR2 FQNNGV. The CDR3: CASSLEAGLAYEQYF. CDR3 coding DNA: TGTGCAAGCAGCTTAGAAGCAGGACTTGCCTACGAGCAGTACTTC. Full variable domain (remainder filled in from reference TRBV11-2 and TRBJ2-7): EAGVAQSPRYKIIEKRQSVAFWCNPISGHATLYWYQQILGQGPKLLIQFQNNGVVDDSQLPKDRFSAERLKGVDSTLKIQPAKLEDSAVYLCASSLEAGLAYEQYFGPGTRLTVT.

About this clonotype: A much more abundant neighbour one base away suggests this may be a read error. The V gene is TRBV12-3 or TRBV12-4, the J gene TRBJ2-7; D gene unclear. Trimming removed 9 bases at V and 1 base at J, with 16 bases between. CDR3 size: 14 residues. The CDR3 bases are TGTGCCAGTGCCCGTGCCGGCAGATCCTACGAGCAGTACTTC. It encodes CASARAGRSYEQYF.

Concerning this clonotype: Given a much more abundant clone one base away, this may be a read error. The rearrangement joins TRBV10-3 to TRBJ2-7; 7 bases fit TRBD1. Losses at the gene ends were 7 bases for V and 4 bases for J; bases not matched to a gene: 10. The CDR3 extends over 14 amino acids. Germline-derived CDR1 and CDR2 are ENHRY and SYGVKD. In DNA, the CDR3 is TGTGCCATCACTACGACAGGGTCCGGGTACGAGCAGTACTTC. Amino acid sequence: CAITTTGSGYEQYF.

Ten or more counts support this clonotype. The chain recombines TRBV5-1 with TRBJ2-3; 7 bases map to TRBD1. The V gene's germline CDR1 is SGHRS and CDR2 YFSETQ. This CDR3 comprises 15 residues. The V and J ends lost 4 bases and 4 bases, in that order; junction bases with no gene match: 9. The CDR3 bases are TGCGCCAGCAGCCTGACAGGGTTGACGCCAGATACGCAGTATTTT. It yields the protein CASSLTGLTPDTQYF. The entire variable domain, with the rest obtained from reference TRBV5-1 and TRBJ2-3, is as follows: KAGVTQTPRYLIKTRGQQVTLSCSPISGHRSVSWYQQTPGQGLQFLFEYFSETQRNKGNFPGRFSGRQFSNSRSEMNVSTLELGDSALYLCASSLTGLTPDTQYFGPGTRLTVL.

As for this clonotype: The junction differs from germline at one of its ends, possibly a read error. This chain joins TRBV11-2 and TRBJ2-5; TRBD2 aligns across 7 bases. Germline V gives CDR1 SGHAT, CDR2 FQNNGV. The CDR3 spans 15 residues. The CDR3 here is CASNLGLADQETQYF. The CDR3 coding sequence is TGTGCTAGCAACTTAGGCCTAGCGGACCAAGAGACCCAGTACTTC.

This clonotype was seen a single time. This may be a read error: a much more frequent sequence differs by one nucleotide. The chain employs TRBV4-3 and TRBJ2-1; TRBD1 or TRBD2 may be the D gene (5 bases each). The CDR3 extends over 15 amino acids. Germline V gives CDR1 LGHNA, CDR2 YSLEER. CDR3 DNA: TGCGCCAGCAACCAAGGACACCGGGGATCCTATGAGCAGTTCTTC. Translation gives CASNQGHRGSYEQFF.